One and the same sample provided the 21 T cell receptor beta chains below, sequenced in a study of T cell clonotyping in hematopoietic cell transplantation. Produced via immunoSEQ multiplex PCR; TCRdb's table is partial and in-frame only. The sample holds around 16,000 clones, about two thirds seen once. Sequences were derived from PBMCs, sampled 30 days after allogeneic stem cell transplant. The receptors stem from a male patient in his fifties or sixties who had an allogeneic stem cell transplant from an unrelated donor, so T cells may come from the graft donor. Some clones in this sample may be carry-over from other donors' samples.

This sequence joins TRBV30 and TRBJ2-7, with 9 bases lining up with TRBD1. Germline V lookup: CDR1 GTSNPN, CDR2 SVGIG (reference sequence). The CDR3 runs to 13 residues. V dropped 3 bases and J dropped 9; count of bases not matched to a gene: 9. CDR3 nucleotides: TGTGCCTGGAGGGACAGGGGTTTTTCCTGGCAGTACTTC. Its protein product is CAWRDRGFSWQYF. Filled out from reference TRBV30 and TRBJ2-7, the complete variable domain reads SQTIHQWPATLVQPVGSPLSLECTVEGTSNPNLYWYRQAAGRGLQLLFYSVGIGQISSEVPQNLSASRPQDRQFILSSKKLLLSDSGFYLCAWRDRGFSWQYFGPGTRLTVT.

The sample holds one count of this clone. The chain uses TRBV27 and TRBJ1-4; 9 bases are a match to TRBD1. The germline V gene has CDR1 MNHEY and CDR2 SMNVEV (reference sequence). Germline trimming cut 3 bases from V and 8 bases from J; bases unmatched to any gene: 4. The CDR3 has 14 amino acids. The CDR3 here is CASSLYRGREKLFF. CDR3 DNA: TGTGCCAGCAGTTTGTACAGGGGGCGCGAAAAACTGTTTTTT.

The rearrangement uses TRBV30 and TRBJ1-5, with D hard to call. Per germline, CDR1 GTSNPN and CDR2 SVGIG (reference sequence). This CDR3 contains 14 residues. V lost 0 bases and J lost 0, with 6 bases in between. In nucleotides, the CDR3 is TGTGCCTGGAGTGTACTAGGTAGCAATCAGCCCCAGCATTTT. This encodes CAWSVLGSNQPQHF.

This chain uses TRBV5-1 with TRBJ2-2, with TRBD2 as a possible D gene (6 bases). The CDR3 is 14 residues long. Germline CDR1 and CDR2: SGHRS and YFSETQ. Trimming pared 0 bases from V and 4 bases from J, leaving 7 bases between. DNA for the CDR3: TGCGCCAGCAGCTTGGTAGCGGTCACCGGGGAGCTGTTTTTT. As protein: CASSLVAVTGELFF.

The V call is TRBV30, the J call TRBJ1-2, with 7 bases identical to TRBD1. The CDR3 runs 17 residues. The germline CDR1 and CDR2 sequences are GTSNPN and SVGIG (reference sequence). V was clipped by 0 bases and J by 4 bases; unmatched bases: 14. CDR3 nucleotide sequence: TGTGCCTGGAGTGTATCCCTGGGCAGGGGGAGGGTCTATGGCTACACCTTC. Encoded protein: CAWSVSLGRGRVYGYTF.

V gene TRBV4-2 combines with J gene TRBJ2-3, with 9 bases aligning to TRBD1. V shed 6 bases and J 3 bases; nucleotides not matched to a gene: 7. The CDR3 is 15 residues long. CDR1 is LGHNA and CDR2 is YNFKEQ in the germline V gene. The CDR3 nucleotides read TGTGCCAGCAGTCGCGGGACAGGGCAAACAGATACGCAGTATTTT. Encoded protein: CASSRGTGQTDTQYF.

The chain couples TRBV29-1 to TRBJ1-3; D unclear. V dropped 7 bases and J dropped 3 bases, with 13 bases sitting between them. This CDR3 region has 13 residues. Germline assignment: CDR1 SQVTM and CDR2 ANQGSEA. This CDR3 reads CSGASQSGNTIYF. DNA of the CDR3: TGCAGCGGCGCCAGTCAGAGTGGAAACACCATATATTTT.

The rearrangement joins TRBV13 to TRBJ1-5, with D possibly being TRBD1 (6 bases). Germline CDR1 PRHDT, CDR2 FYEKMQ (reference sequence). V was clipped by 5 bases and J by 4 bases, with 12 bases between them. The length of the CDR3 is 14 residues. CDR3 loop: CASSNTRGNQPQHF. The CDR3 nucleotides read TGTGCCAGCAGCAACACGAGGGGGAATCAGCCCCAGCATTTT.

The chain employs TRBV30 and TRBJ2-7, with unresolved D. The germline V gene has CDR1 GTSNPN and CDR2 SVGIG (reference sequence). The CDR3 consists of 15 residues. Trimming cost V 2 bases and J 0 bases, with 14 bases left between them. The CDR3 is CAWSPTWEISYEQYF. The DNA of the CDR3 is TGTGCCTGGAGTCCGACCTGGGAAATCTCCTACGAGCAGTACTTC. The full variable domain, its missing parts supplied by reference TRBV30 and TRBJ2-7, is SQTIHQWPATLVQPVGSPLSLECTVEGTSNPNLYWYRQAAGRGLQLLFYSVGIGQISSEVPQNLSASRPQDRQFILSSKKLLLSDSGFYLCAWSPTWEISYEQYFGPGTRLTVT.

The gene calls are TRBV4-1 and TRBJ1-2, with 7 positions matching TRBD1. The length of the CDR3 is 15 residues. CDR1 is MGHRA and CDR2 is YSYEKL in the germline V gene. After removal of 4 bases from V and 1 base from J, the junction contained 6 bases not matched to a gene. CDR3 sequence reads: CASSPSTGNNYGYTF. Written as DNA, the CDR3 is TGCGCCAGCAGCCCTTCGACAGGGAATAACTATGGCTACACCTTC.

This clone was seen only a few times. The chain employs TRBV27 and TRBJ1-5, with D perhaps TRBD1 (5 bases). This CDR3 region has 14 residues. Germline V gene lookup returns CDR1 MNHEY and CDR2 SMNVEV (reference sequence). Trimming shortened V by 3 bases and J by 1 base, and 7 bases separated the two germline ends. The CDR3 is CASSLRGSNQPQHF. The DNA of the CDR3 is TGTGCCAGCAGTTTGAGGGGCAGCAATCAGCCCCAGCATTTT.

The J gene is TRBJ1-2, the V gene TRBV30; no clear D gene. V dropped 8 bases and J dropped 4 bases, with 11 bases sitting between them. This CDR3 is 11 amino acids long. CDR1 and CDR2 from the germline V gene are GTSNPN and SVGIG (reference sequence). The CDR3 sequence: CAGRVGYGYTF. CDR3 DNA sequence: TGTGCCGGTAGAGTAGGCTATGGCTACACCTTC.

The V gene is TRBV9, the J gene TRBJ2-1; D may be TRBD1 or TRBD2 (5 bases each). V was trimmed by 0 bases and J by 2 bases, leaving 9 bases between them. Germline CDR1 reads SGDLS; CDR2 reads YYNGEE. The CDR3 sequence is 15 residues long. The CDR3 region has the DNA TGTGCCAGCAGCGTAGAACCGGGACCCTACAATGAGCAGTTCTTC. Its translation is CASSVEPGPYNEQFF.

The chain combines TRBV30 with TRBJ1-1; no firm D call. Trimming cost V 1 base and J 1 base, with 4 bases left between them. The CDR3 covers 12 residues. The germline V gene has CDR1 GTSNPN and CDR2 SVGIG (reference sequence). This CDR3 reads CAWSDGNTEAFF. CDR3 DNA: TGTGCCTGGAGTGATGGGAACACTGAAGCTTTCTTT.

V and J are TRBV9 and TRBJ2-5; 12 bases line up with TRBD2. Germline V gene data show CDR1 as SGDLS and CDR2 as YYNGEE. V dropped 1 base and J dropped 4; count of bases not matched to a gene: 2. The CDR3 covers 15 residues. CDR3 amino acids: CASSVLGLAGETQYF. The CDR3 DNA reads TGTGCCAGCAGCGTACTGGGACTAGCGGGAGAGACCCAGTACTTC.

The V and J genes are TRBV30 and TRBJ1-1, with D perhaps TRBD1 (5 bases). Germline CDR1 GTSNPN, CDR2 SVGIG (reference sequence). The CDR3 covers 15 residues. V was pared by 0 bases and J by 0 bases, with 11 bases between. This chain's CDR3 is CAWSVGTGLNTEAFF. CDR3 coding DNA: TGTGCCTGGAGTGTCGGCACAGGTCTGAACACTGAAGCTTTCTTT.

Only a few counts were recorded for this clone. The CDR3 loop reads CAWSVQREPYEQYF. CDR3 in DNA: TGTGCCTGGAGTGTCCAGCGGGAGCCCTACGAGCAGTACTTC. V is TRBV30 and J is TRBJ2-7; 8 bases align to TRBD2. Trimming removed 0 bases from V and 2 bases from J; junction bases left unmatched: 3. The CDR3 totals 14 residues. CDR1 and CDR2 from the germline V gene are GTSNPN and SVGIG (reference sequence).

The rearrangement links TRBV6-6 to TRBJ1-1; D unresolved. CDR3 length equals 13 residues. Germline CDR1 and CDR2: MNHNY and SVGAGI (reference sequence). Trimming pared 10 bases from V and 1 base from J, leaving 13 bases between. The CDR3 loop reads CATNSGGNTEAFF. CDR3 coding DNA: TGTGCCACCAACAGCGGAGGGAACACTGAAGCTTTCTTT.

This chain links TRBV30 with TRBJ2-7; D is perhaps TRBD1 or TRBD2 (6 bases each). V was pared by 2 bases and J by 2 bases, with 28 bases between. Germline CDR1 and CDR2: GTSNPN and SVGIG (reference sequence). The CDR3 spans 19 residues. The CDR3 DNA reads TGTGCCTGGAGTACTGGGTTGGGCAGGGGACTGTGGGAGCCCTACGAGCAGTACTTC. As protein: CAWSTGLGRGLWEPYEQYF. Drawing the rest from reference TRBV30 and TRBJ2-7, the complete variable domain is SQTIHQWPATLVQPVGSPLSLECTVEGTSNPNLYWYRQAAGRGLQLLFYSVGIGQISSEVPQNLSASRPQDRQFILSSKKLLLSDSGFYLCAWSTGLGRGLWEPYEQYFGPGTRLTVT.

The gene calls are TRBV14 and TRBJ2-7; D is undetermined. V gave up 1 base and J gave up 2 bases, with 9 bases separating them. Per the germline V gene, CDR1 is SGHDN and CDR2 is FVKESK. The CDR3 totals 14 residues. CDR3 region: CASSQAEGAYEQYF. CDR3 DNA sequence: TGTGCCAGCAGCCAAGCAGAAGGAGCCTACGAGCAGTACTTC.

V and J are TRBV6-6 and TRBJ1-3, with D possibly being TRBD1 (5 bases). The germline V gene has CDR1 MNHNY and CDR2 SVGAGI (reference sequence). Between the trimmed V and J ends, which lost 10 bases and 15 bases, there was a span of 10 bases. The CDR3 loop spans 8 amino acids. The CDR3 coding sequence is TGTGCCACTGGGGCGGAATATTTT. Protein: CATGAEYF.